This T cell receptor (beta chain) emerged from a study of blood T cell repertoires in COVID-19 (dated by TCRdb to the early 2020s). Concerning the study at large: The collaborator samples originated in the United States, Italy and Spain and spanned the acute and convalescent phases of COVID-19. The material from the prospective study consisted of cDNA or gDNA derived from T cells, B-cell-depleted T cells, or PBMCs. The dataset comprised deeply sampled blood TCRbeta repertoires from subjects exposed to, actively infected with, or recovered from COVID-19. The repertoires were released in a freely available public database meant as a resource for research on the immune response to SARS-CoV-2. The samples were drawn from the first 160 participants of the ongoing ImmuneRACE study and from over 950 subjects provided by 6 global collaborators. Nearly every sample came with metadata listing a de-identified subject ID, COVID-19 status, age in years and sex. Where available, HLA class I and class II types were obtained from metadata supplied by the sample provider rather than from assay-based typing.

Findings and caveats that apply to the study as a whole: The amount of clinical and demographic metadata varied by source and participant and was provided uncurated.

One collaborating source in Seattle enrolled patients while the patients were actively infected and followed the patients over time throughout the course of disease. The collaborating institutions used their own protocols to collect whole blood in K2EDTA tubes. For TCRbeta analysis, collaborators shipped samples as frozen whole blood, isolated PBMCs, or DNA extracted from either of those sample types. The immunoSEQ Assay, a bias-controlled multiplex PCR, was used to amplify TCRbeta CDR3 regions from genomic DNA. The study's own analysis went as follows. The number of nucleated cells in each sample was estimated by amplification of reference gene primers within the assay. To quantify the absolute abundance of each unique TCRbeta CDR3 rearrangement, sequence reads were collapsed and filtered. For each sample, productive Simpson clonality was calculated by taking the square root of Simpson's diversity index across productive rearrangements. Sourced from immuneACCESS, this table was stored by TCRdb with only in-frame sequences that have V and J called. A share of the clones is absent; for the studies checked, an unresolved V gene accounts for under half, and the remainder has no known explanation. V and J calls plus clone size are reproduced from that table; the DNA served to infer D and trimming. The sample data list some 110,000 clones, and roughly 72% of these were observed just once. The top ten constitute 5.5% to 7.5% of the sample.

Concerning this clone: Its antigen remains undetermined. Per-base quality was not reported, and no clone a single base away is much larger than it.

Inclusive of the bounding cysteine and phenylalanine, the CDR3 is 15 residues long. Of all the DNA, just the CDR3 is kept, 45 bases in frame from base 1. Ends trimmed: V by 5 bases, J by 5 bases; bases unmatched to a gene: 7. CDR1 and CDR2 (MGHRA, YSYEKL) derive from the germline V gene. The sequenced sample consisted of peripheral blood. The sequence came from a man at least 80 years old with COVID-19, enrolled during active disease. The sequence links TRBV4-1 to TRBJ1-5; a stretch of 9 junction bases matches TRBD1. The CDR3 protein sequence reads: CASSYRQGGDQPQHF. Here is the DNA: TGCGCCAGCAGCTATCGACAGGGGGGTGATCAGCCCCAGCATTTT.